The sequence of this T cell receptor (beta chain) was determined in a study of T-cell memory formation after mild COVID-19. Whole-study findings and limits: CD4+ contracting clones were mainly CM and EM; CD8+ ones, EMRA. A second wave expanding day 15 to 37 was CD4+-biased; contracting clones were balanced.

Germline V CDR1 and CDR2: SQVTM, ANQGSEA. CDR3 length: 16 residues. Trimming at V came to 7 bases and at J to 6 bases, leaving 14 bases not matched to a gene. A few counts support this clonotype. Its cognate antigen is unknown. Constant-segment-primed 5'RACE gave TCR alpha and TCR beta cDNA libraries with sample barcodes and UMIs. MiXCR, applied by TCRdb to the 5' RACE reads, yields one record per CDR3 protein. The table lists under 650,000 distinct CDR3 sequences, roughly 18% of them singletons. Sequencing was performed on PBMCs or a T cell subset sorted from them (not recorded which). The chain recombines TRBV29-1 with TRBJ2-4, with TRBD2 identical over 11 bases. This sequence originates from an adult woman who had mild COVID-19 (a few samples of this study predate the infection). Cell type and time point are not known. As DNA, the CDR3 is TGCAGCGCCGAAGGGGCTAGCGGGAGGTATACAAACATTCAGTACTTC. Its protein product is CSAEGASGRYTNIQYF. Drawing the rest from reference TRBV29-1 and TRBJ2-4, the complete variable domain is SAVISQKPSRDICQRGTSLTIQCQVDSQVTMMFWYRQQPGQSLTLIATANQGSEATYESGFVIDKFPISRPNLTFSTLTVSNMSPEDSSIYLCSAEGASGRYTNIQYFGAGTRLSVL.